The source of this TCR beta chain is a study of T cell repertoires in cytomegalovirus infection. Study as a whole: Public TCR beta signatures marked donors with CMV infection and the matching HLA. Findings and caveats of the study: The ex vivo response was dominated by HLA-C-restricted CMV-specific TCR beta clonotypes. Identification of carriers of CMV plus the relevant HLA was achieved through cumulative public TCR beta family frequency.

On this clonotype itself: Its cognate antigen is unknown.

CDR1 is MNHEY and CDR2 is SVGEGT in the germline V gene. Losses at the gene ends were 5 bases for V and 0 bases for J; bases not matched to a gene: 7. The CDR3 sequence is 15 residues long. TCRdb re-derived calls from the reads in MiXCR, one entry per CDR3 protein. The table lists approximately 150,000 distinct CDR3 sequences, about a sixth of them singletons. The clonotype comes from a human donor in good health (CMV status not recorded). Some clones in this sample may be carry-over from other donors' samples. Sequencing was performed on CD8+ T cells from PBMCs. The J gene is TRBJ2-7, the V gene TRBV6-2 or TRBV6-3; 7 nucleotides line up with TRBD1. The chain's CDR3 is CASSLGGYLSYEQYF. The CDR3 DNA reads TGTGCCAGCAGTCTAGGGGGCTACCTCTCCTACGAGCAGTACTTC.